This T cell receptor beta chain is from a study of regulatory T cells in long-lasting Graves disease. Time point reported: newly diagnosed GD, antithyroid drugs for less than 3 months. PBMCs provided the RNA from which the TCR library was made. Arm-PCR of CDR3 regions and iRepertoire HTBI primers were used to build TCR beta libraries. In TCRdb, the multiplex PCR reads were re-called with MiXCR into one record per CDR3 protein. The sample consists of over 450,000 distinct CDR3 sequences, 9.5% to 15% of them appearing once. V lost 5 bases, J lost 5 bases, and 10 bases lay in between. Germline CDR1 and CDR2: SGHVS and FQNEAQ. The CDR3 contains 13 residues. This clonotype has at least ten counts. These data also formed part of another study, on T cells in Graves' hyperthyroidism and ophthalmopathy.

J is TRBJ2-1 and V is TRBV7-8; D perhaps matches TRBD1 (6 bases). The sample was peripheral blood mononuclear cells (PBMCs), taken at new diagnosis, from a patient treated with antithyroid drugs. The receptor was isolated from a woman aged 25-40 years with Graves disease. In DNA, the CDR3 is TGTGCCAGCAGCACATGGACAGACAATGAGCAGTTCTTC. This sequence encodes CASSTWTDNEQFF.